This T cell receptor beta chain was sequenced during a study of breast tumors, draining lymph nodes, adjacent tissues. Whole-study findings and limits: Tumor TCR diversity was below lymph nodes but above nontumor tissue.

The CDR3 loop spans 13 amino acids. The ends were cut back, 5 bases at V and 7 bases at J, with 11 bases in the middle. TCRdb processed the multiplex PCR reads anew with MiXCR; each CDR3 protein has one entry. The table lists approximately 200,000 distinct CDR3 sequences, around a third of them singletons. Axillary draining lymph nodes of breast cancer patients supplied the node samples. Ten or more counts support this clonotype. Its cognate antigen is unknown. The specimen sequenced was axillary lymph node tissue. The sequence came from a female donor with breast cancer. Some clones in this sample may be carry-over from other donors' samples. This sequence joins TRBV12-3 or TRBV12-4 and TRBJ1-4; D possibly corresponds to TRBD1 (6 bases). CDR3 DNA: TGTGCCAGCAGTCCAAACAGGGTTGAAAAACTGTTTTTT. It encodes CASSPNRVEKLFF.